The 14 T cell receptor beta chains listed next were all sequenced from one sample in a study of T cells after yellow fever vaccination. One entry per CDR3 protein, called by TCRdb with MiXCR from the 5' RACE reads. The table shows approximately 550,000 distinct CDR3 sequences, with 15% to 20% occurring only once. The source material was PBMCs, sampled 15 days after the yellow fever booster vaccination. Receptors were obtained from a man younger than 40 who received the YFV17D yellow fever vaccine.

The chain carries TRBV7-9 and TRBJ2-1; TRBD1 matches at 8 bases. The CDR3 loop spans 16 amino acids. With V trimmed by 4 bases and J by 4 bases, 9 bases remained unmatched. CDR1 and CDR2 from the germline V gene are SEHNR and FQNEAQ (reference sequence). Here the CDR3 DNA reads TGTGCCAGCAGCTCAGGACAGGGCTTAGGGTACAATGAGCAGTTCTTC. It yields the protein CASSSGQGLGYNEQFF. Full variable domain (rest looked up from reference TRBV7-9 and TRBJ2-1): DTGVSQNPRHKITKRGQNVTFRCDPISEHNRLYWYRQTLGQGPEFLTYFQNEAQLEKSRLLSDRFSAERPKGSFSTLEIQRTEQGDSAMYLCASSSGQGLGYNEQFFGPGTRLTVL.

In nucleotides, the CDR3 is TGTGCCAGCAGTAGCGGGAGCGATGAGACCCAGTACTTC. Protein product: CASSSGSDETQYF. The gene calls are TRBV6-6 and TRBJ2-5, with TRBD2 identical over 8 bases. Germline assignment: CDR1 MNHNY and CDR2 SVGAGI (reference sequence). V shed 5 bases, J shed 5 bases, and the junction held 4 bases outside the gene matches. This CDR3 is 13 amino acids long.

This clonotype appeared a few times. V is TRBV19 and J is TRBJ2-7; 8 bases agree with TRBD2. Trimming at V came to 3 bases and at J to 7 bases, leaving 14 bases not matched to a gene. The CDR3 loop spans 16 amino acids. Germline lookup yields CDR1 LNHDA and CDR2 SQIVND (reference sequence). CDR3 DNA: TGTGCCAGTAGTATGAGGGATCGAGCGGGAGCTAAAGAGCAGTACTTC. Translated, it gives CASSMRDRAGAKEQYF.

The chain recombines TRBV7-2 with TRBJ1-5; D ambiguous. With 2 bases removed from V and 1 base from J, the gap between germline ends came to 6 bases. CDR1 SGHTA and CDR2 FQGNSA come from the germline V gene. This CDR3 is 14 amino acids long. CDR3 sequence: CASSLLGSNQPQHF. CDR3 nucleotide sequence: TGTGCCAGCAGCTTATTGGGAAGCAATCAGCCCCAGCATTTT.

This clonotype was seen a handful of times. The rearrangement links TRBV20-1 to TRBJ2-1, with 11 bases lining up with TRBD2. V was pared by 3 bases and J by 8 bases, with 3 bases of the junction left unmatched. The germline V gene encodes CDR1 DFQATT and CDR2 SNEGSKA (reference sequence). CDR3 size: 13 residues. CDR3 amino acids: CSARSSGRYEQFF. The CDR3 bases are TGCAGTGCTAGGTCTAGCGGGAGGTATGAGCAGTTCTTC.

CDR3 residues: CASSQATSRDTGELFF. The CDR3 DNA reads TGTGCCAGCAGCCAAGCGACTAGCCGGGACACCGGGGAGCTGTTTTTT. This chain connects TRBV4-2 to TRBJ2-2; TRBD2 matches 7 bases. The CDR3 loop spans 16 amino acids. Germline CDR1 is LGHNA and CDR2 is YNFKEQ. V gave up 1 base and J gave up 3 bases; unmatched junction bases: 5.

The rearrangement links TRBV28 to TRBJ2-7; the match to TRBD2 covers 8 bases. The CDR3 has 13 amino acids. Germline V gene sequence: CDR1 MDHEN, CDR2 SYDVKM. V shed 7 bases and J 5 bases; nucleotides not matched to a gene: 7. The CDR3 is CASKGLAPHEQYF. The CDR3 nucleotides are TGTGCCAGCAAAGGACTAGCTCCCCACGAGCAGTACTTC.

The rearrangement uses TRBV25-1 and TRBJ2-3, with TRBD2 identical over 11 bases. This CDR3 comprises 16 residues. Germline assignment: CDR1 MGHDK and CDR2 SYGVNS. With V trimmed by 2 bases and J by 2 bases, 3 bases remained unmatched. CDR3 sequence (DNA): TGTGCCAGCAGTGAAAAACTAGCGGGGGACACAGATACGCAGTATTTT. Amino acids: CASSEKLAGDTDTQYF.

The V call is TRBV4-2, the J call TRBJ2-7, with 9 bases aligning to TRBD1. CDR3 length: 14 residues. CDR1 and CDR2 (germline): LGHNA, YNFKEQ. Trimming took 4 bases from V and 4 from J; bases not matched to a gene: 5. DNA of the CDR3: TGTGCCAGCAGCCCCTACAGGGGGCAGTACGAGCAGTACTTC. The encoded protein is CASSPYRGQYEQYF.

This clonotype appeared a few times. The chain has TRBV7-2 and TRBJ1-5; 8 bases line up with TRBD1. The germline V gene encodes CDR1 SGHTA and CDR2 FQGNSA. CDR3 size: 15 residues. V gave up 4 bases and J gave up 2 bases; unmatched junction bases: 4. The DNA for the CDR3 is TGTGCCAGCAGCTCGACAGGGGTCGGCAATCAGCCCCAGCATTTT. This codes for CASSSTGVGNQPQHF.

The rearrangement joins TRBV9 to TRBJ1-1; D ambiguous. This CDR3 region has 13 residues. CDR1 is SGDLS, CDR2 YYNGEE, per germline. The V gene lost 4 bases and the J gene lost 5 bases, with 12 bases spanning the gap. The CDR3 DNA follows: TGTGCCAGCAGCTTCTTGGAACGTACTGAAGCTTTCTTT. Protein sequence: CASSFLERTEAFF.

The chain has TRBV7-9 and TRBJ2-5; D ambiguous. The V gene's germline CDR1 is SEHNR and CDR2 FQNEAQ (reference sequence). Trimming took off 1 base at V and 1 base at J, with 7 bases between the two ends. The CDR3 runs to 14 residues. CDR3 amino acids: CASSLGPAQETQYF. In DNA form, the CDR3 reads TGTGCCAGCAGCTTAGGGCCGGCCCAAGAGACCCAGTACTTC.

In its sample, this clonotype was seen a few times. The chain combines TRBV7-9 with TRBJ2-1; D might be TRBD1 (6 bases). The CDR3 length is 14 residues. Germline V gene sequence: CDR1 SEHNR, CDR2 FQNEAQ (reference sequence). The ends were cut back, 8 bases at V and 5 bases at J, with 16 bases in the middle. This CDR3 is CASLQGLVDNEQFF. In DNA form, the CDR3 reads TGTGCCAGCCTCCAGGGGCTAGTCGACAATGAGCAGTTCTTC.

This clonotype was picked up a small number of times. J is TRBJ2-5 and V is TRBV5-1; 11 nucleotides align to TRBD2. The CDR3 length is 17 residues. J lost 5 bases, V lost 1 base, and 10 bases had no gene match. Germline CDR1 reads SGHRS; CDR2 reads YFSETQ. The CDR3 loop is CASSLKRTSGRYETQYF. The CDR3 nucleotides are TGCGCCAGCAGCTTGAAAAGAACTAGCGGGAGATACGAGACCCAGTACTTC.